One sample yielded the 5 T cell receptor beta chains listed below, sequenced in a study of shared clonotypes between healthy human individuals. Sequencing was performed with immunoSEQ multiplex PCR; in TCRdb, only in-frame clones are kept and a portion is missing. Seen here are 550,000 to 800,000 clones, around 74% observed once, and the top ten hold 1.7%. Sequencing input: memory CD4+ T cells sorted from blood. Subset: CD45RA-negative fraction. These receptor sequences come from a woman aged 30 to 39 in good health.

This clone was counted once. The chain is built from TRBV7-9 and TRBJ1-2; no firm D call. The CDR3 has 12 residues. Trimming pared 4 bases from V and 8 bases from J, leaving 11 bases between. In germline, CDR1 is SEHNR, CDR2 FQNEAQ (reference sequence). The CDR3 nucleotides are TGTGCCAGCAGCTCAGACGGACTGGGCTACACCTTC. This gives the protein CASSSDGLGYTF.

The V call is TRBV5-1, the J call TRBJ2-7; 15 bases fit TRBD2. In germline, CDR1 is SGHRS, CDR2 YFSETQ. V shed 2 bases and J 6 bases; nucleotides not matched to a gene: 15. This CDR3 region has 19 residues. In nucleotides, the CDR3 is TGCGCCAGCAGCTTCGGACTAGCGGGAGGGCCGAGGAGTGGTAGCGAGCAGTACTTC. Protein product: CASSFGLAGGPRSGSEQYF.

The chain couples TRBV6-5 to TRBJ2-7, with D possibly TRBD2 on 8 matching bases. Trimming removed 6 bases at V and 1 base at J, with 16 bases between. Germline V gene sequence: CDR1 MNHEY, CDR2 SVGAGI. The CDR3 length is 15 residues. As DNA, the CDR3 is TGTGCCAGCAGGGATTTAGCGGGACAGTCCTACGAGCAGTACTTC. It specifies CASRDLAGQSYEQYF.

This clone was found a few times. The V and J genes are TRBV18 and TRBJ1-2; weak D call: TRBD1 (5 bases). Germline-derived CDR1 and CDR2 are KGHSH and LQKENI. This CDR3 region has 14 residues. With 3 bases removed from V and 5 bases from J, the gap between germline ends came to 13 bases. Here the CDR3 reads CASSPGGTSYGYTF. CDR3 nucleotide sequence: TGTGCCAGCTCACCGGGAGGGACTAGTTATGGCTACACCTTC.

The chain employs TRBV7-9 and TRBJ2-3; 8 bases are a match to TRBD2. The ends lost 1 base at V and 0 bases at J; junction bases unmatched: 6. The CDR3 contains 17 residues. The germline V gene encodes CDR1 SEHNR and CDR2 FQNEAQ (reference sequence). In DNA, the CDR3 is TGTGCCAGCAGCTTAGGATCCTCTAGCGGGAGCACAGATACGCAGTATTTT. This encodes CASSLGSSSGSTDTQYF.